This TCR beta chain was recorded in a study of low-dose radiotherapy and immunotherapy resistance in tumors. Study in general: Across 26 weeks, 13 Gy in total went to Cohort 2, delivered as 1 Gy per fraction every two weeks. Oral administration of aspirin 300 mg daily occurred for four cycles, commencing at cycle 1 day 1.

This clonotype was counted ten times or more. V was trimmed by 1 base and J by 7 bases, leaving 10 bases between them. The CDR3 spans 13 residues. The germline CDR1 and CDR2 sequences are SGHTA and FQGTGA. TRAV- and TRBV-specific primers, spanning alpha and beta chains, primed first-strand cDNA. Both a constant-region primer and a V-primer adapter served to amplify TCRs across 15 to 20 PCR cycles. TCRdb independently ran MiXCR on the reads; one entry per CDR3 protein. The data contain around 80,000 distinct CDR3 sequences, around 17% of them seen just once; the ten biggest clones take up approximately 1.5%. Specified time point: after trial treatment. Treatment given: LDRT plus nivolumab, ipilimumab, low-dose cyclophosphamide and aspirin (RACIN trial).

Sample: PBMCs, taken after low-dose radiotherapy plus immunotherapy. The sequence was collected from a male donor with prostate cancer. The chain combines TRBV7-3 with TRBJ1-2; a weak D match, TRBD1 (5 bases). The CDR3 loop is CASSLNTGGGYTF. In nucleotides, the CDR3 is TGTGCCAGCAGCTTAAACACAGGTGGTGGCTACACCTTC.